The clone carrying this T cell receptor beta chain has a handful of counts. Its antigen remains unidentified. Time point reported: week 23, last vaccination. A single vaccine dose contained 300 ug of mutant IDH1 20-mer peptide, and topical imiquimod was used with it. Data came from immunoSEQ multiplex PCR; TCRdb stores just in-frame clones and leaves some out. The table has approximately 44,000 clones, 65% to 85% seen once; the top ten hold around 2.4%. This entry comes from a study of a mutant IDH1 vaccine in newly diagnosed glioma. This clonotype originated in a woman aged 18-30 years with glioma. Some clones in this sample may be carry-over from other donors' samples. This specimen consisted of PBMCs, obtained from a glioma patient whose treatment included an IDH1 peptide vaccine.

The CDR3 coding sequence is TGCGCCAGCAGCTTGAACTACCCTGAAGCTTTCTTT. Its protein is CASSLNYPEAFF. The genes are TRBV5-1 and TRBJ1-1; D remains ambiguous. V was shortened by 1 base and J by 6 bases, with 7 bases between the two germline ends. The CDR3 length is 12 residues. In germline, CDR1 is SGHRS, CDR2 YFSETQ.